A selection of T cell receptor beta chains follows, all from one sample in a study of blood T cells in healthy people across ages. TCRdb re-analysed the 5' RACE reads in MiXCR, keeping a single row per CDR3 protein. The sample shows 1.2 million to 1.5 million distinct CDR3 sequences, 59% of them seen only once. Sequenced material: blood. These receptors were collected from a man in his late teens or twenties in good health. Each CDR3 is given with its conserved first and last residue. Each record gives: V gene, J gene, clone size, D gene, CDR3 protein, CDR3 DNA. A D gene is named only where the DNA matches it firmly. Size values are once, few and many counts, or a class for expanded clones, and some rows have none.

>TRBV7-9|TRBJ2-1|.|TRBD2
CASSLMTSGRREQFF
TGTGCCAGCAGCTTAATGACTAGCGGGAGGCGTGAGCAGTTCTTC
>TRBV24-1|TRBJ1-2|.|.
CATSTKGNYGYTF
TGTGCCACATCAACCAAGGGGAACTATGGCTACACCTTC
>TRBV20-1|TRBJ2-7|many|TRBD1
CSARGDRDYEQYF
TGCAGTGCTAGGGGGGACAGGGACTACGAGCAGTACTTC
>TRBV7-2|TRBJ1-2|.|.
CASSLSAGGNYGYTF
TGTGCCAGCAGCTTATCGGCAGGCGGTAACTATGGCTACACCTTC
>TRBV7-8|TRBJ2-3|.|TRBD2
CASSHSGGADTQYF
TGTGCCAGCAGCCATAGCGGGGGGGCAGATACGCAGTATTTT
>TRBV27|TRBJ1-2|.|TRBD1
CASSLSPGTGGGYTF
TGTGCCAGCAGTTTATCGCCGGGGACAGGTGGTGGCTACACCTTC
>TRBV9|TRBJ2-5|.|.
CASSTRTLQETQYF
TGTGCCAGCAGCACGCGGACCCTCCAAGAGACCCAGTACTTC
>TRBV10-3|TRBJ1-2|.|TRBD1
CATYLDRNGYTF
TGTGCCACCTACCTGGACAGGAATGGCTACACCTTC
>TRBV20-1|TRBJ1-2|few|.
CSASGGGRVRGGYTF
TGCAGTGCTAGCGGCGGGGGTAGGGTGCGAGGTGGCTACACCTTC
>TRBV12-3/TRBV12-4|TRBJ2-7|.|.
CASSLADRSYEQYF
TGTGCCAGCAGTTTGGCCGACAGGTCCTACGAGCAGTACTTC
>TRBV6-1|TRBJ2-3|.|TRBD1
CASSTGTGGADTQYF
TGTGCCAGCAGTACCGGGACAGGGGGCGCAGATACGCAGTATTTT
>TRBV20-1|TRBJ2-7|.|.
CSAGGPLYEQYF
TGCAGTGCTGGAGGACCTCTCTACGAGCAGTACTTC
>TRBV12-3/TRBV12-4|TRBJ1-4|.|.
CASGRDSNEKLFF
TGTGCCAGCGGTAGAGACTCAAATGAAAAACTGTTTTTT
>TRBV7-2|TRBJ2-3|.|.
CASSLSGFNSDTQYF
TGTGCCAGCAGCCTTTCCGGGTTCAACTCGGATACGCAGTATTTT
>TRBV5-1|TRBJ2-5|.|.
CASSLAGTPQETQYF
TGCGCCAGCAGCTTGGCCGGGACACCACAAGAGACCCAGTACTTC
>TRBV27|TRBJ2-7|few|.
CASSLLAVGYEQYF
TGTGCCAGCAGTTTATTAGCCGTGGGGTACGAGCAGTACTTC
>TRBV7-9|TRBJ2-1|once|.
CASSSSVYEQFF
TGTGCCAGCAGCTCCTCGGTGTATGAGCAGTTCTTC
>TRBV29-1|TRBJ2-7|few|TRBD1
CSVEPLQAGGRYEQYF
TGCAGCGTTGAACCGCTACAGGCAGGGGGACGGTACGAGCAGTACTTC
>TRBV2|TRBJ2-7|.|TRBD1
CASSRTGDDEQYF
TGTGCCAGCAGTAGGACAGGGGATGACGAGCAGTACTTC
>TRBV4-3|TRBJ2-7|.|TRBD2
CASSQARFGGGIYEQYF
TGCGCCAGCAGCCAAGCGCGGTTTGGCGGGGGTATCTACGAGCAGTACTTC
>TRBV30|TRBJ2-4|.|TRBD2
CASSGRAGENIQYF
TGTGCCAGTAGCGGGAGGGCCGGCGAAAACATTCAGTACTTC
>TRBV4-2|TRBJ1-2|few|.
CASSQDLARGSNYGYTF
TGTGCCAGCAGCCAAGATCTGGCCCGCGGGAGTAACTATGGCTACACCTTC
>TRBV2|TRBJ1-1|.|.
CASSEALRANTEAFF
TGTGCCAGCAGTGAAGCTCTCCGCGCAAACACTGAAGCTTTCTTT
>TRBV5-1|TRBJ2-3|few|.
CATTWGGADTQYF
TGCGCCACCACTTGGGGAGGCGCAGATACGCAGTATTTT
>TRBV7-2|TRBJ2-5|.|TRBD2
CASSFKLAGLYQETQYF
TGTGCCAGCAGCTTCAAACTAGCGGGGCTGTACCAAGAGACCCAGTACTTC
>TRBV10-3|TRBJ2-7|.|.
CAISEAETRDEQYF
TGTGCCATCAGTGAGGCAGAGACGAGAGACGAGCAGTACTTC
>TRBV2|TRBJ2-3|.|TRBD2
CASTEGLAGEIDTQYF
TGTGCCAGCACCGAGGGACTAGCGGGAGAAATAGATACGCAGTATTTT
>TRBV12-3/TRBV12-4|TRBJ1-2|.|.
CASSLGRAGYTF
TGTGCCAGCAGTTTAGGTCGAGCTGGCTACACCTTC
>TRBV28|TRBJ2-7|.|TRBD1
CASSSLTRGRNYEQYF
TGTGCCAGCAGTTCCCTGACCAGGGGGCGCAACTACGAGCAGTACTTC
>TRBV2|TRBJ2-3|.|.
CASTLAADTQYF
TGTGCCAGCACATTAGCGGCAGATACGCAGTATTTT
>TRBV7-6|TRBJ1-2|few|.
CASSPPGVGGYTF
TGTGCCAGCAGCCCCCCCGGGGTTGGGGGCTACACCTTC
>TRBV7-9|TRBJ2-7|.|.
CASSLALGGDEQYF
TGTGCCAGCAGCTTAGCGCTTGGAGGGGACGAGCAGTACTTC
>TRBV4-3|TRBJ2-7|.|TRBD2
CASSQSIAGGFYQQYF
TGCGCCAGCAGCCAAAGCATAGCGGGGGGGTTTTACCAGCAGTACTTC